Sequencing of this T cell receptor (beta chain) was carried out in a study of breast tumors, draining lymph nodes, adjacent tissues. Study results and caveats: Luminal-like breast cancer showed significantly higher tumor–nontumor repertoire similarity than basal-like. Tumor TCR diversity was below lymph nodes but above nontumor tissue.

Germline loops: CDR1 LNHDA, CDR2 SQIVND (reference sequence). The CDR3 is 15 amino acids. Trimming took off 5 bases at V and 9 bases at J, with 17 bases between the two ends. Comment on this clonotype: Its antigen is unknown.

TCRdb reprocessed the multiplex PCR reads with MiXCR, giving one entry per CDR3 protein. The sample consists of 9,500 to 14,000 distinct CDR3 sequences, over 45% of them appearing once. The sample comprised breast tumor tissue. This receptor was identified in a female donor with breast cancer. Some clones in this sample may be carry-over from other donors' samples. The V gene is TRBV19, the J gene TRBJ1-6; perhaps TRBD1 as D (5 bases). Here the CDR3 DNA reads TGTGCCAGTAGTGCAACTCCGGGGGAAACTTCACCCCTCCACTTT. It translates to CASSATPGETSPLHF.